A selection of T cell receptor beta chains follows, all from one sample in a study of OX40 agonist ivuxolimab in advanced cancers. The data were produced by immunoSEQ multiplex PCR, yet TCRdb's version contains in-frame clones alone and is incomplete. The sample holds just over 60,000 clones; 87% are singletons and the top ten take approximately 16%. Material: CD4+ or CD8+ T cells sorted from blood, obtained in a trial of the OX40 agonist ivuxolimab. All receptors come from an adult with an advanced solid tumor such as melanoma, head and neck, liver or kidney cancer. The CDR3 runs from the conserved cysteine through the conserved F or W.

TRBJ2-7 | TRBV10-2 | CASSEKRQYF
TRBJ1-4 | TRBV5-6 | CASSLGFNEKLFF
TRBJ1-4 | TRBV7-9 | CASSLGVGTANEKLFF
TRBJ2-2 | TRBV7-3 | CASSSHLRGTGELFF
TRBJ1-1 | TRBV6-1 | CASSDRGLTEAFF
NA | TRBV25-1 | CASGTGTYEQYF
TRBJ2-2 | TRBV19 | CASSIGVGTGELFF
TRBJ2-3 | TRBV14 | CASSSRDRLYTDTQYF
TRBJ2-6 | TRBV19 | CASRTRSAGASGANVLTF
TRBJ2-5 | TRBV4-2 | CASRLLGTSQETQYF
TRBJ2-1 | TRBV5-1 | CASSLAGPYNEQFF
TRBJ2-5 | TRBV5-1 | CASSLTSGTQETQYF
TRBJ1-5 | TRBV6-5 | CASSRGNQPQHF
TRBJ2-3 | TRBV5-1 | CASSLLSSSDTQYF
TRBJ1-5 | TRBV5-1 | CASSPGTSYSNQPQHF
TRBJ2-1 | TRBV5-4 | CASTPGMSSYNEQFF
TRBJ1-6 | TRBV20-1 | CSASSNSPLHF
TRBJ1-3 | TRBV10-2 | CASSGGSSGNTIYF
TRBJ1-1 | TRBV29-1 | CSVASDRDTEAFF
TRBJ2-7 | TRBV11-2 | CASSLGTSGYEQYF
TRBJ2-3 | TRBV6-5 | CASSYSLRADTQYF
TRBJ2-4 | TRBV10-2 | CATTGPENIQYF
TRBJ2-7 | TRBV4-2 | CASSQFYEQYF
TRBJ2-7 | TRBV2 | CASSGEGYEQYF
TRBJ2-7 | TRBV28 | CASSYSSGRQSYEQYF
TRBJ2-7 | TRBV5-1 | CASSPSTGEGEQYF
TRBJ2-7 | TRBV7-9 | CASSRPGAVGQGEPYEQYF
TRBJ1-3 | TRBV7-9 | CASRARELPSSGNTIYF
TRBJ2-1 | TRBV15 | CATRSITGQEQFF
TRBJ1-2 | TRBV7-9 | CASSLTGTGDYGYTF
TRBJ1-5 | TRBV2 | CASSQRTGVGSNQPQHF
TRBJ1-1 | TRBV28 | CASSLRAGGNTEAFF
TRBJ2-5 | TRBV14 | CASSLVWTGKETQYF
TRBJ1-6 | TRBV6-4 | CASSDQGQGLSPLHF
TRBJ1-1 | TRBV6-5 | CASRGPMTLTEAFF
TRBJ1-1 | TRBV7-9 | CASSLARTTPEAFF
TRBJ2-3 | TRBV5-1 | CASSLVSGTDTQYF
TRBJ2-3 | TRBV6-4 | CASSVQREGLQSTQYF
TRBJ2-1 | TRBV19 | CASSIIDSYNEQFF
TRBJ2-5 | TRBV9 | CASSPHLAGGGETQYF
TRBJ1-5 | TRBV21-1 | CASSKEHSNQPQHF
TRBJ2-7 | TRBV5-6 | CASSLTSYEQYF
TRBJ2-1 | TRBV5-1 | CASSFSDEQFF
TRBJ1-1 | TRBV28 | CASSSPWEGKNTEAFF
TRBJ2-1 | TRBV9 | CASSPRRENSYNEQFF
TRBJ2-1 | TRBV6-1 | CASSGHRGLVNNEQFF
TRBJ1-5 | TRBV5-6 | CASSLAHDQPQHF
TRBJ1-2 | TRBV4-1 | CASSKGQGPNYGYTF
TRBJ2-2 | TRBV11-3 | CASSPPDRRNAGELFF
NA | TRBV7-8 | CASSLARKAYEQYF
TRBJ2-4 | TRBV30 | CAWSVPGRGGKNIQYF
TRBJ1-4 | TRBV6-1 | CASSEAGGGDSNEKLFF
TRBJ2-7 | TRBV28 | CASSLSGSLPSYEQYF